These 17 T cell receptor beta chains share one sample of origin, sequenced in a study of T cells in Graves' hyperthyroidism and ophthalmopathy. Template material for amplifying TCR beta CDR3 regions consisted of RNA transcripts. The HTBI primer set served for first-round RT-PCR of the TCR CDR3. TCRdb ran MiXCR on the multiplex PCR reads and lists one entry per CDR3 protein. The sample consists of 300,000 to 450,000 distinct CDR3 sequences, 20% to 25% of them appearing once. Sequenced input: blood. These receptors all come from a man aged 45-60 years with Graves' hyperthyroidism.

This clonotype turned up a few times. This chain joins TRBV20-1 and TRBJ2-1; weak D call: TRBD1 (5 bases). In germline, CDR1 is DFQATT, CDR2 SNEGSKA (reference sequence). The V gene lost 3 bases and the J gene lost 6 bases, with 18 bases spanning the gap. CDR3 length: 15 amino acids. CDR3 loop: CSARNARDVINEQFF. CDR3 DNA: TGCAGTGCTAGGAATGCCAGGGATGTGATCAATGAGCAGTTCTTC.

The V gene is TRBV5-1, the J gene TRBJ1-2; no firm D call. CDR3 size: 15 residues. V shed 0 bases and J shed 7 bases, with 16 bases lying between them. Germline assignment: CDR1 SGHRS and CDR2 YFSETQ. This CDR3 reads CASSLATPETGGYTF. In nucleotides, the CDR3 is TGCGCCAGCAGCTTGGCAACTCCGGAAACCGGTGGCTACACCTTC.

V gene TRBV5-6 combines with J gene TRBJ2-3, with D possibly TRBD1 on 6 matching bases. The V and J ends lost 2 bases and 0 bases respectively, with 10 bases between them. The CDR3 runs 15 residues. Per the germline V gene, CDR1 is SGHDT and CDR2 is YYEEEE. CDR3 coding DNA: TGTGCCAGCAGCTTAGCGACAGGTAGCACAGATACGCAGTATTTT. Encoded protein: CASSLATGSTDTQYF. The whole variable domain, filled in from reference TRBV5-6 and TRBJ2-3, reads DAGVTQSPTHLIKTRGQQVTLRCSPKSGHDTVSWYQQALGQGPQFIFQYYEEEERQRGNFPDRFSGHQFPNYSSELNVNALLLGDSALYLCASSLATGSTDTQYFGPGTRLTVL.

The chain recombines TRBV9 with TRBJ2-1; D is undetermined. V lost 0 bases, J lost 6 bases, and 4 bases lay in between. The CDR3 is 12 amino acids. From germline, CDR1 is SGDLS and CDR2 YYNGEE. CDR3 DNA: TGTGCCAGCAGCGTAGGCCCCAATGAGCAGTTCTTC. It yields the protein CASSVGPNEQFF.

This chain joins TRBV12-3 or TRBV12-4 and TRBJ2-3, with D perhaps TRBD1 (7 bases). V was cut by 2 bases and J by 0 bases, with 12 bases left in between. The CDR3 consists of 16 residues. CDR3 protein: CASSLWRDSSTDTQYF. The CDR3 region has the DNA TGTGCCAGCAGTTTATGGCGGGACAGCAGCACAGATACGCAGTATTTT.

This clonotype was counted between two and nine times. The rearrangement links TRBV27 to TRBJ2-1; maybe TRBD2 (5 bases). Trimming pared 5 bases from V and 0 bases from J, leaving 11 bases between. This CDR3 is built from 15 residues. Germline V lookup: CDR1 MNHEY, CDR2 SMNVEV (reference sequence). The CDR3 region has the DNA TGTGCCAGCAGTGACTCAGCGGACTCCTACAATGAGCAGTTCTTC. It yields the protein CASSDSADSYNEQFF.

This clonotype was observed a handful of times. Here the CDR3 DNA reads TGTGCCAGCAGCCCGATGGGGGCTGATTCACCCCTCCACTTT. Amino acids: CASSPMGADSPLHF. The chain combines TRBV7-6 with TRBJ1-6, with TRBD1 as a possible D gene (6 bases). V lost 5 bases to trimming and J lost 8 bases, with 13 bases between them. The CDR3 runs 14 residues. The germline V gene has CDR1 SGHVS and CDR2 FNYEAQ.

This clonotype was picked up many times. The chain uses TRBV30 and TRBJ1-2; no definite D call. The ends were cut back, 2 bases at V and 0 bases at J, with 4 bases in the middle. Germline CDR1 and CDR2: GTSNPN and SVGIG (reference sequence). The CDR3 length is 12 residues. This chain's CDR3 is CAWSRSNYGYTF. The CDR3 DNA sequence: TGTGCCTGGAGTAGATCTAACTATGGCTACACCTTC.

This chain links TRBV5-1 with TRBJ1-1; D not certain. V was pared by 2 bases and J by 5 bases, with 13 bases between. The germline CDR1 and CDR2 sequences are SGHRS and YFSETQ. The CDR3 is 14 residues long. The CDR3 reads CASSLGVEMTEAFF. Here the CDR3 DNA reads TGCGCCAGCAGCTTAGGAGTCGAAATGACTGAAGCTTTCTTT.

This clonotype was found a few times. For the CDR3, the DNA is TGTGCCTGGAGTCCATGGACAGGGGGGAACACTGAAGCTTTCTTT. Translating gives CAWSPWTGGNTEAFF. This chain joins TRBV30 and TRBJ1-1; TRBD1 agrees at 10 bases. The trim removed 2 bases at V and 1 base at J, leaving 4 bases unmatched. This CDR3 spans 15 amino acids. The germline V gene encodes CDR1 GTSNPN and CDR2 SVGIG (reference sequence).

This clonotype has a count of ten or more. The CDR3 is CASSSLGLAGDNEQFF. The CDR3 DNA is TGTGCCAGCAGTTCCCTGGGACTAGCGGGAGACAATGAGCAGTTCTTC. The V and J genes are TRBV6-1 and TRBJ2-1; 14 bases map to TRBD2. Germline V gives CDR1 MNHNS, CDR2 SASEGT. The junction had 5 bases not matched to a gene; V was cut back by 5 bases and J by 5 bases. The CDR3 spans 16 residues.

The CDR3 DNA is TGTGCCAGCGATAGGGGCGGAAGCAAATACTATGGCTACACCTTC. It codes for CASDRGGSKYYGYTF. The V call is TRBV6-2 or TRBV6-3, the J call TRBJ1-2; D perhaps matches TRBD1 (5 bases). The CDR3 contains 15 residues. From germline, CDR1 is MNHEY and CDR2 SVGEGT. The V and J ends lost 8 bases and 3 bases respectively, with 19 bases between them.

This clonotype has ten or more counts. The chain combines TRBV29-1 with TRBJ2-3; possible D gene TRBD2, 5 bases. Germline CDR1 reads SQVTM; CDR2 reads ANQGSEA. Trimming removed 6 bases at V and 6 bases at J, with 19 bases between. The CDR3 consists of 14 residues. The DNA of the CDR3 is TGCAGCGTGGGAGCAGGAATAGCCTTGGATACGCAGTATTTT. Translating gives CSVGAGIALDTQYF.

This clonotype was counted many times. V and J are TRBV6-5 and TRBJ1-6; 9 bases align to TRBD1. The CDR3 contains 15 residues. Germline lookup yields CDR1 MNHEY and CDR2 SVGAGI. V lost 2 bases and J lost 7; bases outside the gene matches: 3. The CDR3 DNA is TGTGCCAGCAGTTACACCGGGACAGGGAATTCACCCCTCCACTTT. Encoded protein: CASSYTGTGNSPLHF.

There are many counts of this clonotype. The CDR3 DNA reads as TGTGCCAGCAGTTCCGGGACGGATAATGAAAAACTGTTTTTT. It codes for CASSSGTDNEKLFF. The chain links TRBV2 to TRBJ1-4; D may be TRBD1 (5 bases). Germline lookup yields CDR1 SNHLY and CDR2 FYNNEI. V lost 5 bases and J 4 bases, leaving 11 bases between the germline ends. The CDR3 length is 14 residues.

The V call is TRBV28, the J call TRBJ1-1, with TRBD1 as a possible D gene (6 bases). This CDR3 comprises 11 residues. In germline, CDR1 is MDHEN, CDR2 SYDVKM. Trimming cost V 5 bases and J 7 bases, with 8 bases left between them. Here the CDR3 reads CASSPGHEAFF. In DNA, the CDR3 is TGTGCCAGCAGTCCGGGACATGAAGCTTTCTTT.

The chain couples TRBV20-1 to TRBJ2-7; 7 bases are a match to TRBD2. This CDR3 is 16 amino acids long. The V gene end was trimmed by 0 bases and the J gene end by 2 bases; junction bases not matched to a gene: 10. Per germline, CDR1 DFQATT and CDR2 SNEGSKA (reference sequence). In nucleotides, the CDR3 is TGCAGTGCTAGAGAGGCGGTGGGCGGGACTACCTACGAGCAGTACTTC. This translates into CSAREAVGGTTYEQYF.